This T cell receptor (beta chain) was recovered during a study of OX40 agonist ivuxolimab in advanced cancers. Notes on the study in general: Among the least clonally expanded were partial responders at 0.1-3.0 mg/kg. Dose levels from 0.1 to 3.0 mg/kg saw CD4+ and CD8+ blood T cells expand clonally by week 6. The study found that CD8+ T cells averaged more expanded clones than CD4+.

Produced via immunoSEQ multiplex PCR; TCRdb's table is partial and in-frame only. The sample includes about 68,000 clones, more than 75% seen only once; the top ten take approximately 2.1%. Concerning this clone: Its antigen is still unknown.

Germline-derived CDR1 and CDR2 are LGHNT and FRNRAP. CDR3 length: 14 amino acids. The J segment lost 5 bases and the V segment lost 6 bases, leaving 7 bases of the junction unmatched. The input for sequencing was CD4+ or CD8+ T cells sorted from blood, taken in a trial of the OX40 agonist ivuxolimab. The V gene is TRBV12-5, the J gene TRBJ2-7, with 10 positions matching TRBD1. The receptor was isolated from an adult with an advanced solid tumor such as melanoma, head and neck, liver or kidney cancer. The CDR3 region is CASGPGQGMNEQYF. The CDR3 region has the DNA TGTGCTAGTGGCCCGGGACAGGGGATGAACGAGCAGTACTTC.